Described below is a single T cell receptor beta chain sequence and its context. These data originate in a study of blood T cell repertoires in COVID-19. Study summary: Sources were T cells, B-cell-depleted T cells, or PBMCs; the material itself was cDNA or gDNA.

Using immunoSEQ multiplex PCR, the repertoire was profiled, and TCRdb retains in-frame clones only, with some absent. The top ten hold 10% to 15% of the sample, which has 250,000 to 300,000 clones, less than 90% seen once. The Seattle patients, enrolled during active infection, were followed longitudinally. The CDR3 is 12 residues long. V was shortened by 6 bases and J by 6 bases, with 12 bases between the two germline ends. Germline V gene lookup returns CDR1 MNHEY and CDR2 SVGEGT. The rearrangement links TRBV6-2 or TRBV6-3 to TRBJ2-7; D is perhaps TRBD1 (6 bases). Source material: peripheral blood. This TCR was sampled from a woman between 70 and 85 years old with COVID-19, enrolled during active disease. CDR3 amino acids: CASSATGLEQYF. CDR3 sequence (DNA): TGTGCCAGCAGCGCCACAGGGCTCGAGCAGTACTTC.